The present T cell receptor beta chain was sequenced within a study of response to subunit inactivated influenza vaccine (dated by TCRdb to 2016 to 2019). For context, the study as a whole: The study used deep quantitative T cell receptor repertoire profiling to track responses to a trivalent subunit inactivated influenza vaccine. Results the study describes overall, beyond this receptor: It was suggested by the authors that each seasonal influenza vaccination may recruit only a limited number of new T cells.

Library method: RT-PCR. TCRdb names Illumina HiSeq 2500 as the instrument used. TCRdb redid the processing of the public reads, applying fastp at Q25 and MiXCR, and retained in-frame beta chains. All rows with the same CDR3 protein become a single entry with the most common DNA and genes. The sample table shows a few hundred thousand distinct CDR3 sequences, and 10% to 15% are seen once. 7.8% of the sample rests with the top ten. The CDR1 and CDR2 encoded by the germline V gene are MNHEY and SVGAGI. The V end loses 6 bases and the J end loses 0 bases, and a stretch of 12 bases separates them. Spanning cysteine to phenylalanine, the CDR3 consists of 15 amino acids. The DNA shown is the 45-base CDR3, in frame from base 1. This clonotype was picked up a small number of times. This receptor's antigen is unknown. No clone much larger than this one lies a single base away; base qualities are absent.

This sequence originates from a man aged 50-59 years who received an inactivated influenza vaccine. Donor details come from another sample of the same person, matched by shared clones. The chain employs TRBV6-5 and TRBJ1-5; the D gene cannot be resolved reliably. The sample in question was non-naive T cells sorted from PBMCs, obtained less than 15 days before vaccination. The sample's cell subset or site label, in plain terms: memory T cell fraction. The DNA sequence is as follows: TGTGCCAGCAGCACTCGGGCGGATAGCAATCAGCCCCAGCATTTT. It encodes CASSTRADSNQPQHF.